Each of the 19 T cell receptor beta chains below was sequenced from the same sample in a study of blood T cells in healthy people across ages. The use of a sample-barcoded 5' primer and a J-beta primer mix characterized a second PCR of about 7 to 12 cycles. TCRdb processed the 5' RACE reads anew with MiXCR; each CDR3 protein has one entry. The sample yields about 780,000 distinct CDR3 sequences, approximately 24% seen once. The sample also formed part of further work on T cells of mothers and their children.

The specimen sequenced was blood. The receptors were gathered from a boy aged 10-17 years in good health.

This clonotype has at least ten counts. V gene TRBV29-1 combines with J gene TRBJ2-3, with TRBD2 matching 8 bases. V trimming: 5 bases; J trimming: 4 bases; junction bases outside the gene matches: 5. From germline, CDR1 is SQVTM and CDR2 ANQGSEA. The CDR3 spans 13 residues. In nucleotides, the CDR3 is TGCAGCGTTCCGCCCGGGGGGGCAGATACGCAGTATTTT. Translated, it gives CSVPPGGADTQYF.

A word on this clonotype: Compared with germline, one end of the junction differs, possibly owing to a read error. The gene calls are TRBV5-4 and TRBJ1-4, with 11 nucleotides matching TRBD1. This CDR3 has 14 residues. Germline loops: CDR1 SGHNT, CDR2 YYREEE (reference sequence). The CDR3 DNA reads as TGTGCCAGCAAGAGGACAGGGGGCGATGAAATACTGTTTTTT. Amino acids: CASKRTGGDEILFF. Filled out from reference TRBV5-4 and TRBJ1-4, the complete variable domain reads ETGVTQSPTHLIKTRGQQVTLRCSSQSGHNTVSWYQQALGQGPQFIFQYYREEENGRGNFPPRFSGLQFPNYSSELNVNALELDDSALYLCASKRTGGDEILFFGSGTQLSVL.

J is TRBJ2-5 and V is TRBV4-1, with D unclear. Judging by the DNA end, TRBJ2-7 fits better; the J call may be wrong. Germline V gene sequence: CDR1 MGHRA, CDR2 YSYEKL. This CDR3 comprises 16 residues. In DNA form, the CDR3 reads TGCGCCAGCAGCCAAGAGTTTGCGGTTATTACCTACGAGCAGTACTTC. Its translation is CASSQEFAVITYEQYF.

The sample holds a few counts of this clonotype. This chain uses TRBV18 with TRBJ1-2; 9 bases fit TRBD1. The CDR3 is 16 residues long. CDR1 and CDR2 (germline): KGHSH, LQKENI. J gave up 8 bases and V 8 bases, and 18 bases lay outside the gene matches. CDR3 region: CASPPGTGIPIGGYTF. In DNA, the CDR3 is TGTGCCAGCCCCCCAGGGACAGGGATCCCTATTGGCGGCTACACCTTC.

The rearrangement uses TRBV3-1 and TRBJ2-7; possibly TRBD1 for D (5 bases). The V gene lost 0 bases and the J gene lost 5 bases, with 20 bases spanning the gap. Germline CDR1 LGHDT, CDR2 YNNKEL (reference sequence). The CDR3 is made up of 17 amino acids. The CDR3 is CASSQERNSGYDHEQYF. The CDR3 DNA sequence: TGTGCCAGCAGCCAAGAAAGAAATTCAGGGTATGACCACGAGCAGTACTTC.

The V gene is TRBV2, the J gene TRBJ2-7; D may be TRBD1 (6 bases). V dropped 3 bases and J dropped 0 bases, with 12 bases sitting between them. The CDR3 extends over 15 amino acids. Germline assignment: CDR1 SNHLY and CDR2 FYNNEI. The CDR3 DNA reads TGTGCCAGCAGTGATCCTACAGGGAGCTCCTACGAGCAGTACTTC. Protein product: CASSDPTGSSYEQYF.

This clonotype was seen only a few times. The genes are TRBV10-3 and TRBJ1-2; D not resolved. This CDR3 has 13 residues. Germline-derived CDR1 and CDR2 are ENHRY and SYGVKD. Trimming stripped 3 bases from V and 4 bases from J, with 9 bases between. Here the CDR3 reads CAISEGLIYGYTF. As DNA, the CDR3 is TGTGCCATCAGTGAAGGGCTGATCTATGGCTACACCTTC.

This chain links TRBV12-3 or TRBV12-4 with TRBJ2-5; 13 bases are shared with TRBD2. The CDR3 runs to 14 residues. After removal of 6 bases from V and 4 bases from J, the junction contained 2 bases not matched to a gene. The CDR3 region has the DNA TGTGCCAGCAGGCGGACTAGCGGGGGAGAGACCCAGTACTTC. Encoded protein: CASRRTSGGETQYF.

The CDR3: CASSPDTVAALFF. The CDR3 nucleotides are TGTGCCAGCAGCCCAGATACTGTGGCAGCGCTGTTCTTC. The rearrangement links TRBV7-9 to TRBJ2-1; D not certain. Trimming left V 5 bases short and J 15 bases short, with 20 bases between. The CDR3 spans 13 residues. Germline V lookup: CDR1 SEHNR, CDR2 FQNEAQ (reference sequence).

The rearrangement uses TRBV7-9 and TRBJ2-1, with 9 nucleotides matching TRBD2. Near its end, the DNA agrees better with TRBJ2-5, so the J call may be wrong. The CDR3 covers 14 residues. The germline V gene encodes CDR1 SEHNR and CDR2 FQNEAQ (reference sequence). The CDR3 here is CASTAPTSGETQYF. In DNA form, the CDR3 reads TGTGCCAGCACGGCCCCGACTAGCGGTGAGACCCAGTACTTC.

There are a few counts of this clonotype. The genes are TRBV5-1 and TRBJ2-7, with 7 bases that match TRBD1. V lost 0 bases, J lost 3 bases, and 3 bases stayed unmatched. The CDR3 contains 14 residues. Germline V lookup: CDR1 SGHRS, CDR2 YFSETQ. DNA of the CDR3: TGCGCCAGCAGCTTGGGGACAGGCTACTACGAGCAGTACTTC. Translating gives CASSLGTGYYEQYF.

The chain combines TRBV3-1 with TRBJ1-3, with D perhaps TRBD1 (5 bases). This CDR3 is built from 16 residues. V dropped 0 bases and J dropped 4 bases, with 13 bases sitting between them. Germline V gene lookup returns CDR1 LGHDT and CDR2 YNNKEL (reference sequence). The chain's CDR3 is CASSQDPRGGGNTIYF. In DNA, the CDR3 is TGTGCCAGCAGCCAAGATCCAAGGGGCGGCGGAAACACCATATATTTT.

The CDR3 coding sequence is TGCAGCGTTGCAGGAAGGGGGGGCCGTGATACGCAGTATTTT. Translation gives CSVAGRGGRDTQYF. The chain employs TRBV29-1 and TRBJ2-3, with TRBD2 as a possible D gene (7 bases). Trimming removed 4 bases at V and 6 bases at J, with 17 bases between. This CDR3 comprises 14 residues. CDR1 is SQVTM, CDR2 ANQGSEA, per germline.

V gene TRBV2 combines with J gene TRBJ2-3; D is ambiguous. V shed 2 bases and J shed 1 base, with 13 bases lying between them. The CDR3 runs to 16 residues. CDR1 is SNHLY, CDR2 FYNNEI, per germline. As DNA, the CDR3 is TGTGCCAGCAGTGAAAGGCGGCGTCTAGGCACAGATACGCAGTATTTT. Translating it yields CASSERRRLGTDTQYF.

This clonotype was seen once. This sequence joins TRBV7-6 and TRBJ2-7; tentative D call: TRBD2 (6 bases). Germline CDR1 and CDR2: SGHVS and FNYEAQ. V lost 0 bases to trimming and J lost 5 bases, with 11 bases between them. This CDR3 is 14 amino acids long. The CDR3: CASSLAHGGNEQYF. The CDR3, as DNA: TGTGCCAGCAGCTTAGCCCATGGAGGGAACGAGCAGTACTTC.

This clonotype was counted between two and nine times. This chain joins TRBV5-1 and TRBJ1-4, with 7 bases lining up with TRBD1. CDR1 and CDR2 (germline): SGHRS, YFSETQ. CDR3 length: 16 amino acids. V shed 6 bases, J shed 6 bases, and the junction held 14 bases outside the gene matches. The CDR3 region is CASTPTGDSLYEKLFF. CDR3 bases: TGCGCCAGCACACCAACAGGGGACAGCTTATATGAAAAACTGTTTTTT.

The CDR3 loop is CSVQAGAGMNTEAFF. For the CDR3, the DNA is TGCAGCGTTCAGGCAGGGGCCGGGATGAACACTGAAGCTTTCTTT. This chain connects TRBV29-1 to TRBJ1-1; D may be TRBD1 (6 bases). The germline V and J ends were trimmed by 5 bases and 0 bases, with 16 bases remaining between them. Germline CDR1 is SQVTM and CDR2 is ANQGSEA. The CDR3 loop spans 15 amino acids.

This clonotype was observed a handful of times. The chain recombines TRBV13 with TRBJ1-4, with no clear D. In germline, CDR1 is PRHDT, CDR2 FYEKMQ (reference sequence). V was cut by 5 bases and J by 7 bases, with 11 bases left in between. This CDR3 spans 13 amino acids. CDR3 bases: TGTGCCAGCAGCCGCGGTTTTGTTGAAAAACTGTTTTTT. This sequence encodes CASSRGFVEKLFF.

This chain links TRBV3-1 with TRBJ2-1; D is unclear. The germline V and J ends were trimmed by 1 base and 5 bases, with 12 bases remaining between them. The CDR3 sequence is 15 residues long. CDR1 LGHDT and CDR2 YNNKEL come from the germline V gene (reference sequence). The CDR3 DNA follows: TGTGCCAGCAGCCAAGGTCGTCAGTCTAACAATGAGCAGTTCTTC. It specifies CASSQGRQSNNEQFF.